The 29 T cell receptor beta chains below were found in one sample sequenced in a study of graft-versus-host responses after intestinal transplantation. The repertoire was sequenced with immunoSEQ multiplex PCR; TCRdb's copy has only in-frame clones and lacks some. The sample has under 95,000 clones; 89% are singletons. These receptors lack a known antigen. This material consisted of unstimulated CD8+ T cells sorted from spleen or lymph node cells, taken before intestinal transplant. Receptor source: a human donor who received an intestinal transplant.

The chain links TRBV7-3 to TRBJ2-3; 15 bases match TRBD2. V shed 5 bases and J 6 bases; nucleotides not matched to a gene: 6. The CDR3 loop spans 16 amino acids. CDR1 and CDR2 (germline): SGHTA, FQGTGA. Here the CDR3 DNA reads TGTGCCAGCAGCCTTGGGACTAGCGGGGGGAAGGATACGCAGTATTTT. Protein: CASSLGTSGGKDTQYF.

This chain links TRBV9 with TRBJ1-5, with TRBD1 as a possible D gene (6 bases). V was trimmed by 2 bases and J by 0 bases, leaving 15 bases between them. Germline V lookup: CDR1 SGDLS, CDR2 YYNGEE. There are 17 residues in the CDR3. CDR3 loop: CASSVGRGLGSNQPQHF. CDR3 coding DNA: TGTGCCAGCAGCGTCGGCAGGGGTCTTGGTAGCAATCAGCCCCAGCATTTT.

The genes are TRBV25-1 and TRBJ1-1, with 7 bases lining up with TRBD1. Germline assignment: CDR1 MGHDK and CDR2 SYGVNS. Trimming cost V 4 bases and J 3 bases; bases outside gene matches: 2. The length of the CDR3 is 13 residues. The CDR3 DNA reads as TGTGCCAGCAGTGGACAGGGCGACACTGAAGCTTTCTTT. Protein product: CASSGQGDTEAFF.

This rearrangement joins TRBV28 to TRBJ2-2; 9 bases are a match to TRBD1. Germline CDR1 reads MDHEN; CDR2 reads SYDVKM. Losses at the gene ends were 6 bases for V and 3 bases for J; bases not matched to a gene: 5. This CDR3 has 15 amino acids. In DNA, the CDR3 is TGTGCCAGCAGCCCGGGGGACAGGGACACCGGGGAGCTGTTTTTT. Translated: CASSPGDRDTGELFF. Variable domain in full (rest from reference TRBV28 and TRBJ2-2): DVKVTQSSRYLVKRTGEKVFLECVQDMDHENMFWYRQDPGLGLRLIYFSYDVKMKEKGDIPEGYSVSREKKERFSLILESASTNQTSMYLCASSPGDRDTGELFFGEGSRLTVL.

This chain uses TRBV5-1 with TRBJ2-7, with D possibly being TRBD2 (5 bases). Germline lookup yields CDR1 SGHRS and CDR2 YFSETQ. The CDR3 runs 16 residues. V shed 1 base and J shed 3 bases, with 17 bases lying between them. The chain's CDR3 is CASSLYRSGTDYEQYF. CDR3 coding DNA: TGCGCCAGCAGCTTGTATCGGTCGGGAACGGACTACGAGCAGTACTTC.

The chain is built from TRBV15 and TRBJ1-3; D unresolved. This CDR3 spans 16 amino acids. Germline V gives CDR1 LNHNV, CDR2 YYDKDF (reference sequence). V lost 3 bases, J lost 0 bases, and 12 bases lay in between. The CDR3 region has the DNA TGTGCCACCAGCAGTGATTGGGCCAGCTCTGGAAACACCATATATTTT. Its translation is CATSSDWASSGNTIYF.

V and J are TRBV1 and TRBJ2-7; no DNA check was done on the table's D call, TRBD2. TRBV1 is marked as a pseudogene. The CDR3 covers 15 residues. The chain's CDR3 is CTSSHRAGDVGEQYF. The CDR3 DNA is TGCACCAGCAGCCACAGAGCGGGGGACGTCGGGGAGCAGTACTTC.

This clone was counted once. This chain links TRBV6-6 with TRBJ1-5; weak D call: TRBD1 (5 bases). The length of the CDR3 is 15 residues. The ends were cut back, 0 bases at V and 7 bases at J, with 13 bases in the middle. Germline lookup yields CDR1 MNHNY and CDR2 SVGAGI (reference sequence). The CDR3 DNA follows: TGTGCCAGCAGTTACTCGATCCAGGGTATGCAGCCCCAGCATTTT. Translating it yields CASSYSIQGMQPQHF.

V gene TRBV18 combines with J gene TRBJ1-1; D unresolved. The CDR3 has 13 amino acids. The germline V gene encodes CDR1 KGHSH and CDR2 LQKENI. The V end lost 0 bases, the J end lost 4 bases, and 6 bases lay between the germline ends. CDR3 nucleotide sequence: TGTGCCAGCTCACCACCCCCCTGCACTGAAGCTTTCTTT. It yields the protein CASSPPPCTEAFF.

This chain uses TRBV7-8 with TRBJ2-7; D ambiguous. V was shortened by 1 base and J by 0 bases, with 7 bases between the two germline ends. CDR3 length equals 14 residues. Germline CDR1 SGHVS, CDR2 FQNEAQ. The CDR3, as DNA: TGTGCCAGCAGCTTAGTCGGTTTCTCCTACGAGCAGTACTTC. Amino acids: CASSLVGFSYEQYF.

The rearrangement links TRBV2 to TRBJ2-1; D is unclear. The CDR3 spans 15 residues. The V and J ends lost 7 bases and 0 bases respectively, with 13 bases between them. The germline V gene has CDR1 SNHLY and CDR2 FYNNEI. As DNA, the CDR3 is TGTGCCAGCAAGAGGTTCCCAAGCTCCTACAATGAGCAGTTCTTC. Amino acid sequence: CASKRFPSSYNEQFF.

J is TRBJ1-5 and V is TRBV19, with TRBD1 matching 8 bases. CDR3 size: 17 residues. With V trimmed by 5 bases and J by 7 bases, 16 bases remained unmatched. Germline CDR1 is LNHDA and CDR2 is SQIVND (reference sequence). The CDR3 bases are TGTGCCAGTAGTCCGCACCCGGACAGGGTGGTGTGGCAGCCCCAGCATTTT. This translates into CASSPHPDRVVWQPQHF.

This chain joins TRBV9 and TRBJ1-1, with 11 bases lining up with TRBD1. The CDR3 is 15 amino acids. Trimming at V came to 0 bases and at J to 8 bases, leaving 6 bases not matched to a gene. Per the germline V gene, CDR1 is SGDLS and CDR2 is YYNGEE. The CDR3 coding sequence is TGTGCCAGCAGCGTAGCCGGGACAGGGGGTTCCGAAGCTTTCTTT. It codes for CASSVAGTGGSEAFF.

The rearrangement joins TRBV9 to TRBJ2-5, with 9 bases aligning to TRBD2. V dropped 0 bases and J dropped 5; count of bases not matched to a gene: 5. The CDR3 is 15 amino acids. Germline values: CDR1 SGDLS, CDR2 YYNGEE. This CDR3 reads CASSVGGLAKETQYF. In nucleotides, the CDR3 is TGTGCCAGCAGCGTAGGGGGACTAGCTAAGGAGACCCAGTACTTC.

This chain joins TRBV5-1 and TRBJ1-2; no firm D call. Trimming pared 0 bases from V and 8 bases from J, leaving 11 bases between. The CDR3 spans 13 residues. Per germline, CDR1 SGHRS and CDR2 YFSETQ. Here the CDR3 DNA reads TGCGCCAGCAGCTTGGCGGGGTTCTGGGGCTACACCTTC. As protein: CASSLAGFWGYTF.

CDR3 region: CASSLKGADRDNSPLHF. CDR3 in DNA: TGCGCCAGCAGCCTAAAAGGTGCGGACAGGGACAATTCACCCCTCCACTTT. V gene TRBV4-1 combines with J gene TRBJ1-6; 8 bases align to TRBD1. With V trimmed by 4 bases and J by 7 bases, 12 bases remained unmatched. The CDR3 loop spans 17 amino acids. CDR1 is MGHRA and CDR2 is YSYEKL in the germline V gene.

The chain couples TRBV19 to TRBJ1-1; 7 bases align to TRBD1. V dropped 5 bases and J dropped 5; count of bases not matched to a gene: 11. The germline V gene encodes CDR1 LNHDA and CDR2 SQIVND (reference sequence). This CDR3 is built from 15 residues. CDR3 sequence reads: CASSGDRDVSTEAFF. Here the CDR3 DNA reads TGTGCCAGTAGTGGAGACAGGGACGTCTCTACTGAAGCTTTCTTT.

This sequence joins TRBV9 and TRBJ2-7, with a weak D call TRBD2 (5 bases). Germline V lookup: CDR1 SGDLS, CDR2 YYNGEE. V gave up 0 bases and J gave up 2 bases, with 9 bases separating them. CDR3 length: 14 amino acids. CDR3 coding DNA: TGTGCCAGCAGCGTAGCGGAGGCTGCCTACGAGCAGTACTTC. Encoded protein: CASSVAEAAYEQYF.

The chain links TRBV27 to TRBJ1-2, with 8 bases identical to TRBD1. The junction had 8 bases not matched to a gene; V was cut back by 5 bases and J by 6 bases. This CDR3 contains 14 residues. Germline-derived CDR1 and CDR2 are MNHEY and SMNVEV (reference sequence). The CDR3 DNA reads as TGTGCCAGCAGTCCCTACGGACAGGGCGATGGCTACACCTTC. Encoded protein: CASSPYGQGDGYTF.

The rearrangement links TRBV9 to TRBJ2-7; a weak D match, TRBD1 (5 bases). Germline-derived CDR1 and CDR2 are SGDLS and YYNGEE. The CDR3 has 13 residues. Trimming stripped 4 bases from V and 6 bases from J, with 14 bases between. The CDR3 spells CASSFWLRGEQYF. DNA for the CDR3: TGTGCCAGCAGCTTCTGGCTAAGGGGCGAGCAGTACTTC.

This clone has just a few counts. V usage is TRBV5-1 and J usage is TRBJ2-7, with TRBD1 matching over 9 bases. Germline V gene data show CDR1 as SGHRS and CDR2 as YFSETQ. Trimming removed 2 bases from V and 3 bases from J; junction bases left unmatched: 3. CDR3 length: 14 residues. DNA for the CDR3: TGCGCCAGCAGCTTAGGACAGGGGCTCTACGAGCAGTACTTC. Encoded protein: CASSLGQGLYEQYF. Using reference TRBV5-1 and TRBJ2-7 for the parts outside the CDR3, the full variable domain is KAGVTQTPRYLIKTRGQQVTLSCSPISGHRSVSWYQQTPGQGLQFLFEYFSETQRNKGNFPGRFSGRQFSNSRSEMNVSTLELGDSALYLCASSLGQGLYEQYFGPGTRLTVT.

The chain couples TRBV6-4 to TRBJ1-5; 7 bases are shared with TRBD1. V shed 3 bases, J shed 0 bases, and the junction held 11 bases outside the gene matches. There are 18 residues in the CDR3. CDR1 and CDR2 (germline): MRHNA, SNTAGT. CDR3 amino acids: CASSERQGEGDSNQPQHF. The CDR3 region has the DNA TGTGCCAGCAGTGAAAGACAGGGCGAAGGGGATAGCAATCAGCCCCAGCATTTT.

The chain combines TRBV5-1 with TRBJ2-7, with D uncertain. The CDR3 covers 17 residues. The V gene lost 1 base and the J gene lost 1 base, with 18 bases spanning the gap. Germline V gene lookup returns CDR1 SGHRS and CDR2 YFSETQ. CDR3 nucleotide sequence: TGCGCCAGCAGCTTGATATACTTTGGTACTGCGTCCTACGAGCAGTACTTC. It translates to CASSLIYFGTASYEQYF.

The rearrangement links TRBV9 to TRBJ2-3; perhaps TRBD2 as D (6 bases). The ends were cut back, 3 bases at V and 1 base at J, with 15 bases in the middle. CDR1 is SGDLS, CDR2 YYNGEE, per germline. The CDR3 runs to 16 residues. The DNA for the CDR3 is TGTGCCAGCAGCGAGCTCGGAGGGGTAGGCACAGATACGCAGTATTTT. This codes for CASSELGGVGTDTQYF. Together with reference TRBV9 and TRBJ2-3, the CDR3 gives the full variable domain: DSGVTQTPKHLITATGQRVTLRCSPRSGDLSVYWYQQSLDQGLQFLIQYYNGEERAKGNILERFSAQQFPDLHSELNLSSLELGDSALYFCASSELGGVGTDTQYFGPGTRLTVL.

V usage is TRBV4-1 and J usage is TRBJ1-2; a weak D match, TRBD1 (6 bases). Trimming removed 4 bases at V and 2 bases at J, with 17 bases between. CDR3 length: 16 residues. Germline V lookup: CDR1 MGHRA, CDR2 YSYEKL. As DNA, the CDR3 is TGCGCCAGCAGCCCTATAATACAGGGTTCAAACTATGGCTACACCTTC. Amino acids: CASSPIIQGSNYGYTF.

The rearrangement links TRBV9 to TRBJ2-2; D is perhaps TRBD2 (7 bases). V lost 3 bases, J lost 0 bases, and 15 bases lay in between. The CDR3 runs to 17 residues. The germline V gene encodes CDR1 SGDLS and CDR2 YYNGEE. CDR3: CASSGEGGRSNTGELFF. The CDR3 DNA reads TGTGCCAGCAGCGGGGAGGGGGGGCGTTCGAACACCGGGGAGCTGTTTTTT.

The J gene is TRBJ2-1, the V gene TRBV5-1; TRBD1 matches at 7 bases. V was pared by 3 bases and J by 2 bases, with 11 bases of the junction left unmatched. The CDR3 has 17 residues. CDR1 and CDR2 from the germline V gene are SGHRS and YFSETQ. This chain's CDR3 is CASSSLFTGTAYNEQFF. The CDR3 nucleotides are TGCGCCAGCAGCTCCCTCTTTACCGGGACAGCCTACAATGAGCAGTTCTTC.

The CDR3 sequence is CASSAPHAGVAADTQYF. CDR3 DNA: TGTGCCAGCAGCGCGCCACACGCGGGAGTTGCGGCAGATACGCAGTATTTT. The genes are TRBV9 and TRBJ2-3; 7 nucleotides agree with TRBD2. V shed 3 bases, J shed 4 bases, and the junction held 14 bases outside the gene matches. The CDR3 is 17 residues long. From germline, CDR1 is SGDLS and CDR2 YYNGEE.

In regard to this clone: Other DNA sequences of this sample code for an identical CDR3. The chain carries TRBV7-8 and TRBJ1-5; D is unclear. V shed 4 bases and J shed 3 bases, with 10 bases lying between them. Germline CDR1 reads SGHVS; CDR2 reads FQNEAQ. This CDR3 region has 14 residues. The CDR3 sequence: CASSSRPYNQPQHF. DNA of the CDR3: TGTGCCAGCAGCTCTAGACCCTACAATCAGCCCCAGCATTTT.